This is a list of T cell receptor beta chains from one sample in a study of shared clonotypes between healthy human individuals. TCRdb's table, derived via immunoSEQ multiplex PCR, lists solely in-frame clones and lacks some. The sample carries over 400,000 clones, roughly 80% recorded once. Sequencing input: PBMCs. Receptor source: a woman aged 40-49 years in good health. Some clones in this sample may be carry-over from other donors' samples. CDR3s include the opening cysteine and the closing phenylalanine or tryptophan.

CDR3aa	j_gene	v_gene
CASKPGLAGDEQFF	TRBJ2-1	TRBV7-2
CASSLQPTYEQYF	TRBJ2-7	TRBV5-1
CASSLGGSQAAEKLFF	TRBJ1-4	TRBV11-2
CASSLWYRGSPEQYF	TRBJ2-7	TRBV7-2
CASGKDGIGNQPQHF	TRBJ1-5	TRBV6-1
CASSLTGQFYNEQFF	TRBJ2-1	TRBV28
CASSPGLDWGEQFF	TRBJ2-1	TRBV5-1
CASSVRGDTDTQYF	TRBJ2-3	TRBV6-4
CASSMTGRLDTEAFF	TRBJ1-1	TRBV5-1
CAISQLAGGVYNEQFF	TRBJ2-1	TRBV10-3
CASSASSWSGELFF	TRBJ2-2	TRBV9
CASSQTANTEAFF	TRBJ1-1	TRBV5-5
CASSLNRGNTIYF	TRBJ1-3	TRBV27
CASSSPAGGLADEQYF	TRBJ2-7	TRBV7-2
CASSLAPGLPGAFF	TRBJ2-1	TRBV7-9
CASSAGTGTEAFF	TRBJ1-1	TRBV9
CASSLGTSGTSYEQYF	TRBJ2-7	TRBV5-4
CATSRKRDVAEQYF	.	TRBV15
CASSQVGTFRYTF	TRBJ1-2	TRBV4-1
CASSVPGTGIYNEQFF	TRBJ2-1	TRBV5-1
CASSHTRSEAFF	TRBJ1-1	TRBV7-9
CATSPRGDTPYEQYF	TRBJ2-7	TRBV10-3